This TCR beta chain was sequenced in a study of T-cell reconstitution after alpha-beta-depleted transplantation in children. As for this clonotype: Its antigen is unidentified.

For TCRbeta, the library was prepared with unique molecular identifiers. MiXCR was run by TCRdb on the PCR reads, yielding one entry per CDR3 protein. Of 200,000 to 250,000 distinct CDR3 sequences listed, about a quarter are singletons. There are 14 residues in the CDR3. In germline, CDR1 is DFQATT, CDR2 SNEGSKA (reference sequence). Trimming pared 0 bases from V and 3 bases from J, leaving 9 bases between. Study-wide findings and caveats: By about two months after transplant, alpha-beta T cells reportedly arose from several hundred graft clones that had expanded. T cells produced anew were the main source of T-cell counts and diversity one year after transplant.

The sequence came from a girl aged 2-9 years with Fanconi anemia, due to receive a stem cell transplant. The chain employs TRBV20-1 and TRBJ2-1; D not resolved. The sequencing used PBMCs, collected before TCRalphabeta/CD19-depleted stem cell transplant. The CDR3 nucleotides are TGCAGTGCTAGAGACACCTTCAACTACAATGAGCAGTTCTTC. The encoded protein is CSARDTFNYNEQFF.